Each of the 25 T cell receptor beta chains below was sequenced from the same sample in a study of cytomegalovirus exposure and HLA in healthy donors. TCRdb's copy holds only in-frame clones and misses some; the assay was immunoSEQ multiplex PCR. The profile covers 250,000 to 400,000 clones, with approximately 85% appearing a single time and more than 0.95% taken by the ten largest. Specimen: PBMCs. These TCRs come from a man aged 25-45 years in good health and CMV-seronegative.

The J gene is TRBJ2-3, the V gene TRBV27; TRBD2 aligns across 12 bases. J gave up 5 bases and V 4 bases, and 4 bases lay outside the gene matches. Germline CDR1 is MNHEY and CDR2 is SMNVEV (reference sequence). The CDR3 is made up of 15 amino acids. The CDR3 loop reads CASSSRLAGVDTQYF. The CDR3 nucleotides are TGTGCCAGCAGTTCTCGACTAGCGGGGGTAGATACGCAGTATTTT.

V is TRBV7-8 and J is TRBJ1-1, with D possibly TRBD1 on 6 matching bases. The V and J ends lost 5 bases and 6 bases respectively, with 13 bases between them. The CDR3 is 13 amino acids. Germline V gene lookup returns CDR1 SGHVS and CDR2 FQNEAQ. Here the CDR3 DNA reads TGTGCCAGCAGCCCTCACAGGGCGGCTGAAGCTTTCTTT. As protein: CASSPHRAAEAFF.

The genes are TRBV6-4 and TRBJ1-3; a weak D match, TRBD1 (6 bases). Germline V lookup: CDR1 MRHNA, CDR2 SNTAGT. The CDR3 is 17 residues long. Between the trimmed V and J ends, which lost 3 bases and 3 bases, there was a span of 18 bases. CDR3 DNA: TGTGCCAGCAGTGAATCCTCAGGGGAGAATGGTGGAAACACCATATATTTT. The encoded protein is CASSESSGENGGNTIYF.

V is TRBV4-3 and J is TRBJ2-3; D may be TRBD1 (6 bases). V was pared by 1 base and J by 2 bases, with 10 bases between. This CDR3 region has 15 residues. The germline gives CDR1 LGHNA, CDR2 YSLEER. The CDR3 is CASSQGDTSTDTQYF. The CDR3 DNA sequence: TGCGCCAGCAGCCAAGGGGACACCTCCACAGATACGCAGTATTTT.

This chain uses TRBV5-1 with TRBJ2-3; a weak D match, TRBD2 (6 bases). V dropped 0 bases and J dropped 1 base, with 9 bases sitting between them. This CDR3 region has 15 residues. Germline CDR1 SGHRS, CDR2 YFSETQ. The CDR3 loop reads CASSLAVAGTDTQYF. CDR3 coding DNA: TGCGCCAGCAGCTTGGCGGTAGCGGGCACAGATACGCAGTATTTT.

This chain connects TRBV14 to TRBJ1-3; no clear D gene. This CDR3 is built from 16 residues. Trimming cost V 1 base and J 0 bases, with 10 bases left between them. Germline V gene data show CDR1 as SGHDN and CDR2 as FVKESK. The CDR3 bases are TGTGCCAGCAGCCAAGTTGGAGGATTCTCTGGAAACACCATATATTTT. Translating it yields CASSQVGGFSGNTIYF.

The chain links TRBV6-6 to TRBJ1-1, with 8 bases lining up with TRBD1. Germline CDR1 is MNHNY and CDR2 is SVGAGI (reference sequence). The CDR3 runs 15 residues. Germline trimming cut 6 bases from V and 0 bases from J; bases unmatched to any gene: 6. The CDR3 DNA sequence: TGTGCCAGCAGATGGACAGGGAAAATGAACACTGAAGCTTTCTTT. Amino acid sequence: CASRWTGKMNTEAFF.

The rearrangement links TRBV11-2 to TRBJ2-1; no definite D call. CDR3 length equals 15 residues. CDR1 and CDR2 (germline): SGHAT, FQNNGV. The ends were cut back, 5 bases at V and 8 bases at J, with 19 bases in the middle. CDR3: CASSERFGEVHEQFF. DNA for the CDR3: TGTGCCAGCAGCGAACGATTTGGTGAGGTCCATGAGCAGTTCTTC. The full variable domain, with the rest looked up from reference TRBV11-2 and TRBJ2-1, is EAGVAQSPRYKIIEKRQSVAFWCNPISGHATLYWYQQILGQGPKLLIQFQNNGVVDDSQLPKDRFSAERLKGVDSTLKIQPAKLEDSAVYLCASSERFGEVHEQFFGPGTRLTVL.

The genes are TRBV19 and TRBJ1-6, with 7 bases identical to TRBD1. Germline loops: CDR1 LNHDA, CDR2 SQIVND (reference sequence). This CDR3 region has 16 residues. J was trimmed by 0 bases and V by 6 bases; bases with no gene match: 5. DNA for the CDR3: TGTGCCAGTAGCGGGACAGAAAGCTCCTATAATTCACCCCTCCACTTT. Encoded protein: CASSGTESSYNSPLHF.

CDR3 nucleotides: TGTGCCAGTAGTATCCAGGGTAATCCCTACGAGCAGTACTTC. Translated: CASSIQGNPYEQYF. V is TRBV19 and J is TRBJ2-7, with D perhaps matching TRBD1 (5 bases). Germline assignment: CDR1 LNHDA and CDR2 SQIVND (reference sequence). The CDR3 has 14 amino acids. The V gene lost 3 bases and the J gene lost 2 bases, with 11 bases spanning the gap.

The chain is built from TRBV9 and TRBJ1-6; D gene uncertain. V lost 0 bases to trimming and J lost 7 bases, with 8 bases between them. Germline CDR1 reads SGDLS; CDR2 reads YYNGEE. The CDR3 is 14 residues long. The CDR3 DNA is TGTGCCAGCAGCGTAGTGCCAGAAAATTCACCCCTCCACTTT. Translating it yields CASSVVPENSPLHF.

The CDR3 region has the DNA TGTGCCAGCAGCCCAGACGCGGGTGAAGCTTTCTTT. Its translation: CASSPDAGEAFF. The chain employs TRBV7-9 and TRBJ1-1; D remains ambiguous. The germline V gene has CDR1 SEHNR and CDR2 FQNEAQ (reference sequence). The V gene lost 5 bases and the J gene lost 7 bases, with 11 bases spanning the gap. The CDR3 is made up of 12 amino acids.

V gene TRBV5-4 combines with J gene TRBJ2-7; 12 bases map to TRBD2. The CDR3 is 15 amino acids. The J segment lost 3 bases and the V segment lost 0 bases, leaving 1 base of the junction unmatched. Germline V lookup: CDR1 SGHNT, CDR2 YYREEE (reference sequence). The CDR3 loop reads CASSLGLAGVYEQYF. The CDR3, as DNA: TGTGCCAGCAGCTTGGGACTAGCGGGGGTCTACGAGCAGTACTTC.

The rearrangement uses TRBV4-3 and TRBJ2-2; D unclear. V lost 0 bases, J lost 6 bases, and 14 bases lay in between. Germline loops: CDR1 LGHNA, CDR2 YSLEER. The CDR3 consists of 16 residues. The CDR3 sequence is CASSQENYQMAGELFF. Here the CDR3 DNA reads TGCGCCAGCAGCCAAGAAAACTACCAGATGGCCGGGGAGCTGTTTTTT.

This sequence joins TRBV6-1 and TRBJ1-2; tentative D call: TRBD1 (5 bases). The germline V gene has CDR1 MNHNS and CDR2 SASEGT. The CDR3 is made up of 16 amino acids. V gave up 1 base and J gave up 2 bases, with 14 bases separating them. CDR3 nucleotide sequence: TGTGCCAGCAGTGAAGATCGGCGGACAATAAACTATGGCTACACCTTC. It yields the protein CASSEDRRTINYGYTF.

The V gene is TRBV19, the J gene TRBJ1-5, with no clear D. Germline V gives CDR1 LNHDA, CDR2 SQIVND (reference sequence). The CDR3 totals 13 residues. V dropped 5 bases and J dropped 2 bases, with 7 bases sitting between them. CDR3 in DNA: TGTGCCAGTAGTGGTTTAGGCAATCAGCCCCAGCATTTT. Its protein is CASSGLGNQPQHF.

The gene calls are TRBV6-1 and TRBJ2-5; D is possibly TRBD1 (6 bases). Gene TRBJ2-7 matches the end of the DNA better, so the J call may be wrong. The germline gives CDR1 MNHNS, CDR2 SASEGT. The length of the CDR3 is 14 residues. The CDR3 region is CASRGPGVNYEQYF. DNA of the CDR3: TGTGCCAGCAGGGGGCCAGGGGTGAACTACGAGCAGTACTTC.

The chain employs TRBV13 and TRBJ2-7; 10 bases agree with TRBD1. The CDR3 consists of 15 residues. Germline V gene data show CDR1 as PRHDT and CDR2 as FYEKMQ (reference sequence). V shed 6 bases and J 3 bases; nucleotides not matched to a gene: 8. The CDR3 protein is CASSEAGTGDYEQYF. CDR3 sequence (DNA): TGTGCCAGCAGTGAAGCCGGGACAGGGGACTACGAGCAGTACTTC.

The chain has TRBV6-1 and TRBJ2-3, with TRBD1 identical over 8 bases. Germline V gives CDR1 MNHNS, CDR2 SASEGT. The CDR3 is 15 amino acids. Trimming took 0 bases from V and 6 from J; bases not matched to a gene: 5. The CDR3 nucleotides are TGTGCCAGCAGTGAAGCCCGGACAGGGCGGGATACGCAGTATTTT. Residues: CASSEARTGRDTQYF.

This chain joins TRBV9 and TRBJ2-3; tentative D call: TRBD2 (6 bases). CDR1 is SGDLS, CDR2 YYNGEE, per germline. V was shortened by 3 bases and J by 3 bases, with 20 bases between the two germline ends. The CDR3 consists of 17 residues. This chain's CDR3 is CASSALGSGVSTDTQYF. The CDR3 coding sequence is TGTGCCAGCAGCGCCTTGGGCTCGGGGGTCTCGACAGATACGCAGTATTTT. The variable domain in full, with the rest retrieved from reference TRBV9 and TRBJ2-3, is DSGVTQTPKHLITATGQRVTLRCSPRSGDLSVYWYQQSLDQGLQFLIQYYNGEERAKGNILERFSAQQFPDLHSELNLSSLELGDSALYFCASSALGSGVSTDTQYFGPGTRLTVL.

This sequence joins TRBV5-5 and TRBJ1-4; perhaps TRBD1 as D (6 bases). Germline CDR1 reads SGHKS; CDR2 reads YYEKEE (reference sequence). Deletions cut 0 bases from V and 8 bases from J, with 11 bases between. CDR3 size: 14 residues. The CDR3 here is CASSLVQGSEKLFF. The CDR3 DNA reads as TGTGCCAGCAGCTTGGTACAGGGCTCAGAAAAACTGTTTTTT.

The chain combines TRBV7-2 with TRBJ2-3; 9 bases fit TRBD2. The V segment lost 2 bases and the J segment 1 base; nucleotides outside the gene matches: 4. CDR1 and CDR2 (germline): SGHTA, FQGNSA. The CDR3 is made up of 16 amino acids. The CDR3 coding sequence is TGTGCCAGCAGCTTACGTCCTAGCGGGGGCACAGATACGCAGTATTTT. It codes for CASSLRPSGGTDTQYF.

CDR3 sequence reads: CASSSDGTGKNEKLFF. The CDR3 DNA sequence: TGCGCCAGCAGCTCGGATGGGACAGGGAAGAATGAAAAACTGTTTTTT. This chain joins TRBV5-1 and TRBJ1-4; 9 bases are shared with TRBD1. The germline V gene has CDR1 SGHRS and CDR2 YFSETQ. The CDR3 extends over 16 amino acids. V dropped 3 bases and J dropped 5; count of bases not matched to a gene: 8.

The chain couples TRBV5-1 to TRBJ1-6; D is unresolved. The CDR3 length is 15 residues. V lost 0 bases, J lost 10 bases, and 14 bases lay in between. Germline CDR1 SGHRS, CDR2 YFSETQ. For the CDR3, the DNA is TGCGCCAGCAGCTTGGTGGACTCCACCACCTCACCCCTCCACTTT. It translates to CASSLVDSTTSPLHF.

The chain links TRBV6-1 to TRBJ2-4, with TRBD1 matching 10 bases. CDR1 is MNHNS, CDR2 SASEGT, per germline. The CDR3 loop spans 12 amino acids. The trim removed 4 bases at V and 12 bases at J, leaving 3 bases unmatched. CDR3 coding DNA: TGTGCCAGCAGTGGACAGGGGGCACGTCAGTACTTC. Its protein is CASSGQGARQYF.